Below are 25 T cell receptor beta chains sequenced from a single sample in a study of OX40 agonist ivuxolimab in advanced cancers. The assay was immunoSEQ multiplex PCR, and TCRdb's table has in-frame clones only and misses some. In the table there are fewer than 100,000 clones, around 90% of which are singletons. The sequences come from CD4+ or CD8+ T cells sorted from blood, collected in a trial of the OX40 agonist ivuxolimab. These receptors were taken from an adult with an advanced solid tumor such as melanoma, head and neck, liver or kidney cancer.

This chain uses TRBV6-1 with TRBJ2-7, with 7 bases aligning to TRBD2. The CDR3 loop spans 16 amino acids. Germline CDR1 MNHNS, CDR2 SASEGT. V dropped 0 bases and J dropped 4; count of bases not matched to a gene: 9. The CDR3 here is CASSEAIGWEGYEQYF. The CDR3 DNA follows: TGTGCCAGCAGTGAAGCGATAGGGTGGGAGGGTTACGAGCAGTACTTC.

V is TRBV11-2 and J is TRBJ2-7; TRBD1 might be the D (6 bases). V lost 6 bases, J lost 6 bases, and 18 bases lay in between. CDR1 SGHAT and CDR2 FQNNGV come from the germline V gene. This CDR3 is 14 amino acids long. CDR3 bases: TGTGCCAGCAGTCCAACAGGGAACAAACGCGAGCAGTACTTC. Its protein product is CASSPTGNKREQYF.

J is TRBJ2-5 and V is TRBV4-1; 9 bases agree with TRBD2. The J call could be wrong; TRBJ2-7 is a better fit for the DNA end. There are 15 residues in the CDR3. In germline, CDR1 is MGHRA, CDR2 YSYEKL. The CDR3 protein is CASSQELAGLYEQYF. In DNA, the CDR3 is TGCGCCAGCAGCCAAGAGCTAGCGGGGTTATACGAGCAGTACTTC.

J is TRBJ2-7 and V is TRBV27; no firm D call. CDR1 is MNHEY and CDR2 is SMNVEV in the germline V gene (reference sequence). V lost 8 bases, J lost 2 bases, and 10 bases lay in between. The CDR3 consists of 12 residues. Here the CDR3 reads CASGMAAYEQYF. DNA of the CDR3: TGTGCCAGCGGAATGGCAGCCTACGAGCAGTACTTC.

The J gene is TRBJ2-3, the V gene TRBV5-6, with TRBD2 matching 10 bases. Germline CDR1 and CDR2: SGHDT and YYEEEE. CDR3 size: 18 residues. After removal of 2 bases from V and 6 bases from J, the junction contained 15 bases not matched to a gene. The CDR3 protein is CASSLRLAGEWGGDTQYF. The CDR3 DNA sequence: TGTGCCAGCAGCTTAAGGCTAGCGGGAGAATGGGGAGGGGATACGCAGTATTTT.

The CDR3 loop reads CASSPDSTNTEAFF. The CDR3 DNA reads TGCGCCAGCAGTCCCGACAGTACGAACACTGAAGCTTTCTTT. The chain uses TRBV5-1 and TRBJ1-1, with a possible D match to TRBD1 (5 bases). The CDR3 contains 14 residues. Trimming cost V 5 bases and J 1 base, with 12 bases left between them. Germline V gives CDR1 SGHRS, CDR2 YFSETQ.

The CDR3 DNA reads as TGCGCCAGCAGTGCCGACAGGGGTAGATACAATGAGCAGTTCTTC. Encoded protein: CASSADRGRYNEQFF. V is TRBV10-1 and J is TRBJ2-1, with 8 bases matching TRBD1. There are 15 residues in the CDR3. The germline gives CDR1 WNHNN, CDR2 SYGVQD (reference sequence). The V gene end was trimmed by 4 bases and the J gene end by 4 bases; junction bases not matched to a gene: 6.

The chain carries TRBV5-1 and TRBJ2-5, with TRBD2 matching 10 bases. The germline V gene encodes CDR1 SGHRS and CDR2 YFSETQ. J gave up 5 bases and V 2 bases, and 3 bases lay outside the gene matches. CDR3 length equals 14 residues. The CDR3 loop is CASSLAGGHETQYF. The DNA for the CDR3 is TGCGCCAGCAGCTTAGCGGGAGGGCATGAGACCCAGTACTTC.

V usage is TRBV5-1 and J usage is TRBJ2-3; D is perhaps TRBD2 (6 bases). With 4 bases removed from V and 2 bases from J, the gap between germline ends came to 11 bases. There are 14 residues in the CDR3. The germline V gene has CDR1 SGHRS and CDR2 YFSETQ. This CDR3 reads CASSPGLHTDTQYF. CDR3 nucleotide sequence: TGCGCCAGCAGCCCCGGACTACACACAGATACGCAGTATTTT. Full variable domain (outside the CDR3, taken from reference TRBV5-1 and TRBJ2-3): KAGVTQTPRYLIKTRGQQVTLSCSPISGHRSVSWYQQTPGQGLQFLFEYFSETQRNKGNFPGRFSGRQFSNSRSEMNVSTLELGDSALYLCASSPGLHTDTQYFGPGTRLTVL.

This sequence joins TRBV28 and TRBJ2-3; no definite D call. The germline CDR1 and CDR2 sequences are MDHEN and SYDVKM. The CDR3 length is 15 residues. V was trimmed by 6 bases and J by 0 bases, leaving 13 bases between them. For the CDR3, the DNA is TGTGCCAGCAGATCTTGGGGTACTAGCACAGATACGCAGTATTTT. Residues: CASRSWGTSTDTQYF.

The J gene is TRBJ1-5, the V gene TRBV4-1; D unclear. Germline V gene data show CDR1 as MGHRA and CDR2 as YSYEKL. CDR3 size: 15 residues. Trimming took off 5 bases at V and 0 bases at J, with 11 bases between the two ends. CDR3 in amino acids: CASSSQPDSNQPQHF. As DNA, the CDR3 is TGCGCCAGCAGCTCCCAGCCGGATAGCAATCAGCCCCAGCATTTT.

This chain connects TRBV7-9 to TRBJ1-6; 7 bases map to TRBD1. The CDR3 loop spans 15 amino acids. V lost 5 bases to trimming and J lost 6 bases; unmatched junction nucleotides: 7. The germline V gene encodes CDR1 SEHNR and CDR2 FQNEAQ (reference sequence). The CDR3 coding sequence is TGTGCCAGCAGCCCTCCCGGACAGGTTAATTCACCCCTCCACTTT. Protein product: CASSPPGQVNSPLHF.

V gene TRBV19 combines with J gene TRBJ2-7; TRBD1 is a possible D gene (6 bases). Between the trimmed V and J ends, which lost 7 bases and 0 bases, there was a span of 13 bases. Germline lookup yields CDR1 LNHDA and CDR2 SQIVND (reference sequence). The length of the CDR3 is 14 residues. The CDR3 protein is CASKKTGPSYEQYF. In DNA form, the CDR3 reads TGTGCCAGTAAAAAGACAGGACCCTCCTACGAGCAGTACTTC.

This clone is a singleton in its sample. The V gene is TRBV27, the J gene TRBJ2-2; TRBD2 matches 7 bases. Per germline, CDR1 MNHEY and CDR2 SMNVEV (reference sequence). V dropped 1 base and J dropped 1; count of bases not matched to a gene: 3. The CDR3 consists of 16 residues. The CDR3 region is CASSLLGGLNTGELFF. In DNA form, the CDR3 reads TGTGCCAGCAGTTTATTGGGGGGGTTGAACACCGGGGAGCTGTTTTTT.

This clone appeared once. The chain joins TRBV5-8 to TRBJ1-5, with D unclear. Germline V gene lookup returns CDR1 SGHTS and CDR2 YDEGEE. V was clipped by 4 bases and J by 2 bases, with 13 bases between them. CDR3 length: 15 residues. The CDR3 DNA sequence: TGTGCCAGCAGCCGGTCCTGGGGAGGCAATCAGCCCCAGCATTTT. Its translation is CASSRSWGGNQPQHF.

V gene TRBV4-1 combines with J gene TRBJ2-7, with 11 bases lining up with TRBD1. Germline V CDR1 and CDR2: MGHRA, YSYEKL. CDR3 length: 16 residues. V lost 2 bases and J lost 0; bases outside the gene matches: 3. CDR3 sequence (DNA): TGCGCCAGCAGCCAATCCGGGACAGGGGGCTCCTACGAGCAGTACTTC. The encoded protein is CASSQSGTGGSYEQYF.

This sequence joins TRBV27 and TRBJ2-1, with 8 bases aligning to TRBD1. V lost 5 bases to trimming and J lost 8 bases; unmatched junction nucleotides: 11. The length of the CDR3 is 15 residues. Germline assignment: CDR1 MNHEY and CDR2 SMNVEV (reference sequence). In nucleotides, the CDR3 is TGTGCCAGCAGTCCCACCAGGGGGCGTGGGGATGAGCAGTTCTTC. This sequence encodes CASSPTRGRGDEQFF.

The CDR3 sequence: CASSYLAASYEQYF. CDR3 sequence (DNA): TGTGCCAGCAGTTACCTAGCGGCTTCCTACGAGCAGTACTTC. This sequence joins TRBV6-5 and TRBJ2-7; 7 bases are shared with TRBD2. Trimming cost V 2 bases and J 1 base; bases outside gene matches: 2. Germline V gene data show CDR1 as MNHEY and CDR2 as SVGAGI. This CDR3 is 14 amino acids long.

The V and J genes are TRBV7-6 and TRBJ2-3; D might be TRBD1 (5 bases). This CDR3 has 11 amino acids. V was pared by 6 bases and J by 6 bases, with 7 bases between. CDR1 and CDR2 (germline): SGHVS, FNYEAQ. The CDR3: CASRKGDTQYF. CDR3 in DNA: TGTGCCAGCAGGAAGGGGGATACGCAGTATTTT.

In the case of this clone: Other DNA variants within this sample encode the same CDR3. The chain recombines TRBV4-1 with TRBJ2-7; 9 bases are shared with TRBD2. Germline CDR1 reads MGHRA; CDR2 reads YSYEKL. There are 15 residues in the CDR3. The V segment lost 5 bases and the J segment 0 bases; nucleotides outside the gene matches: 5. CDR3 loop: CASSSTSGSSYEQYF. CDR3 nucleotides: TGCGCCAGCAGCTCGACTAGCGGAAGCTCCTACGAGCAGTACTTC.

This CDR3 is CASSQDWGRGVLQYF. The CDR3 DNA sequence: TGCGCCAGCAGCCAAGATTGGGGCAGGGGAGTTCTGCAGTACTTC. The chain combines TRBV4-1 with TRBJ2-7, with D tentatively TRBD1 (6 bases). This CDR3 is 15 amino acids long. The germline V gene has CDR1 MGHRA and CDR2 YSYEKL. V lost 0 bases and J 9 bases, leaving 18 bases between the germline ends.

Turning to this clone: Within the sample, other DNA sequences also encode this same CDR3. J is TRBJ2-7 and V is TRBV9; 11 bases align to TRBD2. Germline-derived CDR1 and CDR2 are SGDLS and YYNGEE. With V trimmed by 3 bases and J by 2 bases, 4 bases remained unmatched. This CDR3 is 15 amino acids long. The CDR3 sequence is CASSGGLAETYEQYF. The CDR3 bases are TGTGCCAGCAGCGGGGGACTAGCGGAGACCTACGAGCAGTACTTC. Drawing the rest from reference TRBV9 and TRBJ2-7, the complete variable domain is DSGVTQTPKHLITATGQRVTLRCSPRSGDLSVYWYQQSLDQGLQFLIQYYNGEERAKGNILERFSAQQFPDLHSELNLSSLELGDSALYFCASSGGLAETYEQYFGPGTRLTVT.

This clone has a single count. The V and J genes are TRBV25-1 and TRBJ2-3; TRBD2 might be the D (5 bases). Trimming stripped 2 bases from V and 3 bases from J, with 15 bases between. Germline V gene data show CDR1 as MGHDK and CDR2 as SYGVNS. The CDR3 is 16 amino acids. The CDR3 is CASSEMSNGVTDTQYF. The CDR3 region has the DNA TGTGCCAGCAGTGAAATGTCAAACGGGGTTACAGATACGCAGTATTTT.

The chain has TRBV27 and TRBJ2-2; the D is unclear. Trimming removed 2 bases at V and 5 bases at J, with 6 bases between. This CDR3 contains 13 residues. The V gene's germline CDR1 is MNHEY and CDR2 SMNVEV (reference sequence). The CDR3 nucleotides are TGTGCCAGCAGTTTAGTAGGAACCGGGGAGCTGTTTTTT. It codes for CASSLVGTGELFF.

Points on this clone: An end of the junction does not agree with germline; a read error may underlie this. The chain uses TRBV7-9 and TRBJ1-4; TRBD1 is a possible D gene (6 bases). Germline CDR1 reads SEHNR; CDR2 reads FQNEAQ (reference sequence). This CDR3 spans 14 amino acids. The CDR3 here is CASRQDGDHEKLFF. The CDR3 bases are TGCGCCAGCAGACAGGACGGGGACCATGAAAAACTGTTTTTT.